These 8 T cell receptor beta chains were sequenced from one sample in a study of T-cell reconstitution after alpha-beta-depleted transplantation in children. During its preparation, the TCRbeta library received unique molecular identifiers. MiXCR, applied by TCRdb to the PCR reads, yields one record per CDR3 protein. The profile covers more than 550,000 distinct CDR3 sequences, with about 11% appearing a single time and about 4% taken by the ten largest. The specimen comprised PBMCs from the stem cell graft donor, sampled from the stem cell graft. Source of these receptors: a human donor who donated a stem cell graft to a child with acute myeloid leukemia.

This sequence joins TRBV25-1 and TRBJ2-1; 8 positions match TRBD2. This CDR3 contains 17 residues. With 6 bases clipped from V and 0 bases from J, the junction kept 10 bases outside the gene matches. Per the germline V gene, CDR1 is MGHDK and CDR2 is SYGVNS. The CDR3 loop is CASSRAGGRSSYNEQFF. The DNA of the CDR3 is TGTGCCAGCAGCCGGGCCGGCGGGAGGAGCTCCTACAATGAGCAGTTCTTC.

Many counts were recorded for this clonotype. V and J are TRBV29-1 and TRBJ1-3, with TRBD1 as a possible D gene (6 bases). The germline CDR1 and CDR2 sequences are SQVTM and ANQGSEA. V lost 4 bases and J lost 0, with 7 bases in between. The CDR3 consists of 13 residues. This CDR3 reads CSVGGGSGNTIYF. The CDR3 nucleotides are TGCAGCGTTGGAGGGGGCTCTGGAAACACCATATATTTT. Variable domain in full (rest from reference TRBV29-1 and TRBJ1-3): SAVISQKPSRDICQRGTSLTIQCQVDSQVTMMFWYRQQPGQSLTLIATANQGSEATYESGFVIDKFPISRPNLTFSTLTVSNMSPEDSSIYLCSVGGGSGNTIYFGEGSWLTVV.

This chain uses TRBV5-4 with TRBJ2-1; 10 nucleotides line up with TRBD2. There are 13 residues in the CDR3. V gave up 4 bases and J gave up 9 bases; unmatched junction bases: 4. Germline lookup yields CDR1 SGHNT and CDR2 YYREEE (reference sequence). CDR3 amino acids: CASSIRLAGEQFF. CDR3 sequence (DNA): TGTGCCAGCAGCATCAGACTAGCGGGTGAGCAGTTCTTC.

Many counts were recorded for this clonotype. This sequence joins TRBV29-1 and TRBJ1-1; D may be TRBD1 (6 bases). CDR3 length equals 15 residues. Germline CDR1 is SQVTM and CDR2 is ANQGSEA. Trimming stripped 6 bases from V and 3 bases from J, with 20 bases between. The CDR3 DNA is TGCAGCGTGGTGCGCACACAGGGAGGGGACACTGAAGCTTTCTTT. Translated: CSVVRTQGGDTEAFF.

In this sample, this clonotype turned up a few times. V gene TRBV20-1 combines with J gene TRBJ2-3; 7 bases are shared with TRBD2. Trimming at V came to 5 bases and at J to 0 bases, leaving 8 bases not matched to a gene. CDR1 and CDR2 from the germline V gene are DFQATT and SNEGSKA (reference sequence). This CDR3 spans 15 amino acids. Here the CDR3 reads CSAYLADTSTDTQYF. The CDR3 region has the DNA TGCAGTGCTTACCTAGCGGACACTAGCACAGATACGCAGTATTTT.

At least ten counts were recorded for this clonotype. The chain combines TRBV7-2 with TRBJ1-5; tentatively, D is TRBD1 (6 bases). The CDR3 is 16 residues long. The V end was cut by 3 bases, the J end by 4 bases, with 16 bases between. Germline values: CDR1 SGHTA, CDR2 FQGNSA. Here the CDR3 reads CASSLDGTRGNQPQHF. The CDR3, as DNA: TGTGCCAGCAGCTTGGACGGGACAAGGGGTAATCAGCCCCAGCATTTT.

In this sample, this clonotype turned up many times. This chain connects TRBV7-9 to TRBJ1-1; D is unresolved. The CDR3 covers 15 residues. Germline V CDR1 and CDR2: SEHNR, FQNEAQ (reference sequence). The V and J ends lost 5 bases and 4 bases respectively, with 17 bases between them. This chain's CDR3 is CASSQGNGYGTEAFF. The CDR3 region has the DNA TGTGCCAGCAGCCAAGGGAACGGGTACGGCACTGAAGCTTTCTTT.

The chain is built from TRBV20-1 and TRBJ1-5; D uncertain. The V end was cut by 6 bases, the J end by 1 base, with 19 bases between. Per the germline V gene, CDR1 is DFQATT and CDR2 is SNEGSKA (reference sequence). This CDR3 comprises 16 residues. This CDR3 is CSARTRGSLSNQPQHF. The CDR3 bases are TGCAGTGCCCGGACGCGAGGGTCCTTAAGCAATCAGCCCCAGCATTTT.